Presented here are 2 T cell receptor beta chains from one specimen sequenced in a study of T cells in tumors after PD-1 blockade. Here immunoSEQ multiplex PCR was the method, and the copy in TCRdb shows in-frame clones only, minus some. Here the sample spans about 24,000 clones, over 80% being singletons. This sample comprised PBMCs, obtained after anti-PD-1 treatment. The receptors were sampled from a human donor with basal cell carcinoma.

A note on this clone: The same CDR3 can be traced to other DNA sequences in this sample. This chain connects TRBV5-1 to TRBJ2-5; 7 positions match TRBD1. Germline V gene sequence: CDR1 SGHRS, CDR2 YFSETQ. Trimming removed 3 bases from V and 3 bases from J; junction bases left unmatched: 2. The CDR3 is 13 amino acids. The CDR3 is CASSSTGEETQYF. CDR3 DNA: TGCGCCAGCAGCTCAACAGGGGAAGAGACCCAGTACTTC.

The chain joins TRBV19 to TRBJ1-5, with D maybe TRBD1 (5 bases). Germline V gene sequence: CDR1 LNHDA, CDR2 SQIVND (reference sequence). The CDR3 has 16 residues. The V end lost 5 bases, the J end lost 0 bases, and 14 bases lay between the germline ends. CDR3 protein: CASSLTQGDSNQPQHF. The CDR3 DNA reads as TGTGCCAGTAGTCTGACCCAGGGCGATAGCAATCAGCCCCAGCATTTT.